The 3 T cell receptor beta chains in this list originate from one sample, sequenced in a study of blood T cell repertoires in COVID-19. Assay: immunoSEQ multiplex PCR; the TCRdb copy retains only in-frame clones and omits some. The sample carries 25,000 to 35,000 clones, 75% to 85% recorded once. The sequencing input was peripheral blood. These receptors were taken from a human donor in a cohort sampled during active COVID-19.

This rearrangement joins TRBV28 to TRBJ1-2, with D uncertain. This CDR3 comprises 14 residues. The germline gives CDR1 MDHEN, CDR2 SYDVKM. V dropped 4 bases and J dropped 2 bases, with 11 bases sitting between them. This CDR3 reads CASSSGLRNYGYTF. CDR3 nucleotides: TGTGCCAGCAGTTCAGGCCTCCGGAACTATGGCTACACCTTC.

This rearrangement joins TRBV5-6 to TRBJ2-2; 12 bases map to TRBD1. Losses at the gene ends were 3 bases for V and 4 bases for J; bases not matched to a gene: 7. The CDR3 loop spans 17 amino acids. Germline loops: CDR1 SGHDT, CDR2 YYEEEE. CDR3 protein: CASSWGQGAAFTGELFF. The CDR3 DNA reads as TGTGCCAGCAGCTGGGGACAGGGGGCGGCCTTCACCGGGGAGCTGTTTTTT.

The rearrangement uses TRBV9 and TRBJ2-5; D unclear. The CDR3 runs to 16 residues. V lost 0 bases and J lost 3, with 15 bases in between. The germline gives CDR1 SGDLS, CDR2 YYNGEE. CDR3 coding DNA: TGTGCCAGCAGCGTAGGGAGTGTGACCGGAAAAGAGACCCAGTACTTC. Residues: CASSVGSVTGKETQYF.